The T cell receptor beta chain under discussion was sequenced for a study of cytomegalovirus exposure and HLA in healthy donors. Notes on the study in general: There was a cluster of highly shared sequence variants that was likely a sequencing artifact.

V was pared by 4 bases and J by 3 bases, with 10 bases between. CDR1 and CDR2 from the germline V gene are SGHDT and YYEEEE. CDR3 length: 13 residues. This clone was counted a single time. Its antigen is undetermined. In the PCR, 60 Vbeta and 13 Jbeta primers were used. Assay used: immunoSEQ multiplex PCR; TCRdb lists only in-frame clones, some missing. In the table there are nearly 70,000 clones, 74% of which are singletons. The sample taken for sequencing was PBMCs. The chain uses TRBV5-6 and TRBJ1-2, with D uncertain. The sequence was obtained from a woman aged 55-70 years in good health and CMV-seropositive. CDR3 coding DNA: TGTGCCAGCAGCCCCGACACTTACTATGGCTACACCTTC. The encoded protein is CASSPDTYYGYTF.